This TCR beta chain is from a study of cytomegalovirus exposure and HLA in healthy donors. PCR used 60 Vbeta primers and 13 Jbeta primers. The repertoire was sequenced with immunoSEQ multiplex PCR; TCRdb's copy has only in-frame clones and lacks some. The data hold 130,000 to 150,000 clones, with approximately 78% observed a single time. Notes on this clone: Its antigen remains unidentified.

Study-wide results and limits: Near-uniform donor sequencing depth was presumed by presence/absence analyses. The study carried out a later analysis of TCR beta sequences. It associated some 18,000 of them with specific HLA alleles at a false discovery rate of 0.05.

The CDR3 spans 15 residues. V was pared by 8 bases and J by 0 bases, with 13 bases between. The germline V gene has CDR1 MNHNS and CDR2 SASEGT. The receptor was derived from a woman aged 40 to 55 in good health and CMV-seropositive. The sample consisted of PBMCs. This chain connects TRBV6-1 to TRBJ1-4; tentatively, D is TRBD1 (6 bases). As DNA, the CDR3 is TGTGCCAGCGGCAGACAGGATGCAACTAATGAAAAACTGTTTTTT. Translation gives CASGRQDATNEKLFF.